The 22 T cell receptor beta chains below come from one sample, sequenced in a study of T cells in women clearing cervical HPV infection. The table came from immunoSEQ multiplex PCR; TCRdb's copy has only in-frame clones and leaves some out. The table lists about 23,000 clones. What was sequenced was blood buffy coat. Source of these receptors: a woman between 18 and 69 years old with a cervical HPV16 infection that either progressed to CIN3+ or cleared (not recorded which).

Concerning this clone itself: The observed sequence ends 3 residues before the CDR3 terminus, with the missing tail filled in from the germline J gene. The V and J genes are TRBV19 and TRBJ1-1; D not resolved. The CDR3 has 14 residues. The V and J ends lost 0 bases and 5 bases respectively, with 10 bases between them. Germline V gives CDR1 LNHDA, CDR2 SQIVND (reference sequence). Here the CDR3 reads CASSIEGLGTEAFF. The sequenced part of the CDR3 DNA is TGTGCCAGTAGTATAGAAGGGTTAGGAACTGAA. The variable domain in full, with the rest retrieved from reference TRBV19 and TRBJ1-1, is DGGITQSPKYLFRKEGQNVTLSCEQNLNHDAMYWYRQDPGQGLRLIYYSQIVNDFQKGDIAEGYSVSREKKESFPLTVTSAQKNPTAFYLCASSIEGLGTEAFFGQGTRLTVV.

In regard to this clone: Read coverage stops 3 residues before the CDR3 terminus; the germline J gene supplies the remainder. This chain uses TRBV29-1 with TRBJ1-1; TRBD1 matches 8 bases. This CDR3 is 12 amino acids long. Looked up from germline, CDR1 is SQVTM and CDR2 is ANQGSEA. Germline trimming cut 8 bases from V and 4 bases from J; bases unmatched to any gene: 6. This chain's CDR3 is CSLRTGFTEAFF. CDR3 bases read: TGCAGCTTGAGGACAGGGTTCACTGAA.

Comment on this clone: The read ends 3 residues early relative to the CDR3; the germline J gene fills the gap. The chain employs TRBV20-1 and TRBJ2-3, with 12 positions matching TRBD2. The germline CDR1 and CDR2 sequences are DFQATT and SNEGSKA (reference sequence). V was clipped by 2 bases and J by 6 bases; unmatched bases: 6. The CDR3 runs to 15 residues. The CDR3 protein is CSARPVTSGGDTQYF. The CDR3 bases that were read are TGCAGTGCTAGACCTGTGACTAGCGGGGGCGATACG.

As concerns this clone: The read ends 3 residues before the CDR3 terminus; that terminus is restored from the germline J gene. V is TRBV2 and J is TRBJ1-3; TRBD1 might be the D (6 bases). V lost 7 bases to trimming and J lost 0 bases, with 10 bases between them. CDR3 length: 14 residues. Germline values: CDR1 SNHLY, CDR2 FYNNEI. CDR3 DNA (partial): TGTGCCAGCAACAGGGATACCTCTGGAAACACC. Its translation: CASNRDTSGNT. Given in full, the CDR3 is CASNRDTSGNTIYF.

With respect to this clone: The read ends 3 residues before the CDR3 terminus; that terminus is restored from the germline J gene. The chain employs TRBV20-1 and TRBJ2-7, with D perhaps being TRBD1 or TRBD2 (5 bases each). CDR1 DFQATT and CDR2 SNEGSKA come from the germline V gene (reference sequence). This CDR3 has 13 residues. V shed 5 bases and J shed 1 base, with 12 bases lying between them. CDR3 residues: CSAQEGYSYEQYF. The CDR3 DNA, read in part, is TGCAGTGCTCAAGAGGGGTATTCCTACGAG.

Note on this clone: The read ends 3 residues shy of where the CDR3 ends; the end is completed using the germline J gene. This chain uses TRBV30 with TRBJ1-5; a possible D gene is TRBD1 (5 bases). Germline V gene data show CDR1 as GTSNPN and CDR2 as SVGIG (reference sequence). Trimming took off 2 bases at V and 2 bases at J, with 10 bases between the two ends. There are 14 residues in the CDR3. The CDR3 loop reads CAWSQDRGNQPQHF. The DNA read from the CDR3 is TGTGCCTGGAGTCAAGACAGAGGCAATCAGCCC.

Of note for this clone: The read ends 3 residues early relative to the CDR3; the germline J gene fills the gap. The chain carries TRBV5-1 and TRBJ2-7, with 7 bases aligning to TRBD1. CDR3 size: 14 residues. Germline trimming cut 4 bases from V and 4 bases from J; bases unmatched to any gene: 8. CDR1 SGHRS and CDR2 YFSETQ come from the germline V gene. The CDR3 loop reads CASSTGTVIYEQYF. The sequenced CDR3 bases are TGCGCCAGCAGCACCGGGACAGTCATATACGAG.

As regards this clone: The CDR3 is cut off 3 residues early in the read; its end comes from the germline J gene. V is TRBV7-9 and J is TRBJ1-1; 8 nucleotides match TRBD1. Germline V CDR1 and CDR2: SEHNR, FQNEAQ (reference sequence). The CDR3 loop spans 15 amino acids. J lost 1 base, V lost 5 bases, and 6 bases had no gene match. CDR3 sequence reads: CASSTGQGENTEAFF. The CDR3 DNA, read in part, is TGTGCCAGCAGCACCGGACAGGGAGAGAACACTGAA.

The CDR3 DNA, read in part, is TGTGCCAGCAGCTTTAAATTATCCAATGAG. This sequence encodes CASSFKLSNE. The complete CDR3 reads CASSFKLSNEQFF. This chain joins TRBV7-9 and TRBJ2-1; D remains unclear. The read gets to within 3 residues of the CDR3 end, and the germline J gene fills in the rest. CDR3 length: 13 residues. Germline V lookup: CDR1 SEHNR, CDR2 FQNEAQ (reference sequence). V was pared by 3 bases and J by 6 bases, with 9 bases between. Together with reference TRBV7-9 and TRBJ2-1, the CDR3 gives the full variable domain: DTGVSQNPRHKITKRGQNVTFRCDPISEHNRLYWYRQTLGQGPEFLTYFQNEAQLEKSRLLSDRFSAERPKGSFSTLEIQRTEQGDSAMYLCASSFKLSNEQFFGPGTRLTVL.

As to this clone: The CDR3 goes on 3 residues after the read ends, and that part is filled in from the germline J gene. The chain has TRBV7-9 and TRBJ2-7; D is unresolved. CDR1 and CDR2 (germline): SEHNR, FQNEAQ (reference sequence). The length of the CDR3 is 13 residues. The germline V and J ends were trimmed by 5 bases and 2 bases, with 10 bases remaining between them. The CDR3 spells CASSLEAPYEQYF. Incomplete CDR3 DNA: TGTGCCAGCAGCCTAGAAGCGCCCTACGAG. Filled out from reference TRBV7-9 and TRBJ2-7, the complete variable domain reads DTGVSQNPRHKITKRGQNVTFRCDPISEHNRLYWYRQTLGQGPEFLTYFQNEAQLEKSRLLSDRFSAERPKGSFSTLEIQRTEQGDSAMYLCASSLEAPYEQYFGPGTRLTVT.

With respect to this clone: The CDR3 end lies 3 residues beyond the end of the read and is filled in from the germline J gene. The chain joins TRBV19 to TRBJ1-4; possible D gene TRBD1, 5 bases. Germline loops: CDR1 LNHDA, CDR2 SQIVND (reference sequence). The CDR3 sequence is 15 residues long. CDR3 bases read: TGTGCCAGTAGTATGGCGGTTTTTGGGGCCAACGTA. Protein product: CASSMAVFGANV. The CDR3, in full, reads CASSMAVFGANVLFF.

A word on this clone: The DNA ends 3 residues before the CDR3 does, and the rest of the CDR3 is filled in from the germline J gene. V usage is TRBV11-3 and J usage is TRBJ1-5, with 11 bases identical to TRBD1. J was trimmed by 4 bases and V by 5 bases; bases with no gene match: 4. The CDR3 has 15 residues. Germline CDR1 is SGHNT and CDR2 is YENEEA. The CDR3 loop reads CASSPGTGGNQPQHF. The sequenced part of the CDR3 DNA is TGTGCCAGCAGCCCGGGGACAGGGGGTAATCAGCCC.

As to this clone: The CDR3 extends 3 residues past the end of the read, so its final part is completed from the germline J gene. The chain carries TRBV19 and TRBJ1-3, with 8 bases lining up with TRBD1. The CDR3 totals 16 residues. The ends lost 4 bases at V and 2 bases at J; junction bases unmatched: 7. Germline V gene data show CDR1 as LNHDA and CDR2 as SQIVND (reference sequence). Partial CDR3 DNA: TGTGCCAGTAGTACCGCGACAGGGGCGGCTGGAAACACC. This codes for CASSTATGAAGNT. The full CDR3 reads CASSTATGAAGNTIYF.

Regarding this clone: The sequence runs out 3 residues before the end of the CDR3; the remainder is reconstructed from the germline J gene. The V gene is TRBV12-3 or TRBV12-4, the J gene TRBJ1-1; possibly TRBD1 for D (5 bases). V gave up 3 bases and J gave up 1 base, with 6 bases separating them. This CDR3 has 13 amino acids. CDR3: CASSLGPNTEAFF. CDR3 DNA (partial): TGTGCCAGCAGTTTGGGGCCGAACACTGAA.

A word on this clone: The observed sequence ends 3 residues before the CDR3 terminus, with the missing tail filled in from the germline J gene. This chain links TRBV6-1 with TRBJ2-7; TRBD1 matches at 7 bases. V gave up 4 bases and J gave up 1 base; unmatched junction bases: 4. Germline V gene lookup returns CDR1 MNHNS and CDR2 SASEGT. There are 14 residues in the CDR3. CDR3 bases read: TGTGCCAGCAGTGGACAGGGTTTATCCTACGAG. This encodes CASSGQGLSYE. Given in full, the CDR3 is CASSGQGLSYEQYF.

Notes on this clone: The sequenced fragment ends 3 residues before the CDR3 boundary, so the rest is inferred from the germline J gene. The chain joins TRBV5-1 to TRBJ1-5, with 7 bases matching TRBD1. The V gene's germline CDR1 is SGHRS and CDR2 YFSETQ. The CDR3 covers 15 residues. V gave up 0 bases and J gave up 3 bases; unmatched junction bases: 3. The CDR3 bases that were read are TGCGCCAGCAGCTTGGAGGGACAGCTCAATCAGCCC. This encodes CASSLEGQLNQP. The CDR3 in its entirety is CASSLEGQLNQPQHF.

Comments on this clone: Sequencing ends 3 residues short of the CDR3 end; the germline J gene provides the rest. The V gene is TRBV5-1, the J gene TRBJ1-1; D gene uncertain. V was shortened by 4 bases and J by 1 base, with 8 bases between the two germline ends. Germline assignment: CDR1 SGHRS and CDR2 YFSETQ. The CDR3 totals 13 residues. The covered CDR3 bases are TGCGCCAGCAGCCCTCAGGCGAACACTGAA. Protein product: CASSPQANTE. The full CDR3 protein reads CASSPQANTEAFF.

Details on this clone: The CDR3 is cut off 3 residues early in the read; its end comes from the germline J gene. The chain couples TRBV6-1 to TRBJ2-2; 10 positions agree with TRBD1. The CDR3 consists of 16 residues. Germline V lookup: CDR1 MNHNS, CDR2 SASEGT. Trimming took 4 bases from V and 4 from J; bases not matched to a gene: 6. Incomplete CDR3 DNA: TGTGCCAGCAGTGTCCAGGGACAGGGGATCACCGGGGAG. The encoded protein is CASSVQGQGITGE. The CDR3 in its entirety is CASSVQGQGITGELFF.

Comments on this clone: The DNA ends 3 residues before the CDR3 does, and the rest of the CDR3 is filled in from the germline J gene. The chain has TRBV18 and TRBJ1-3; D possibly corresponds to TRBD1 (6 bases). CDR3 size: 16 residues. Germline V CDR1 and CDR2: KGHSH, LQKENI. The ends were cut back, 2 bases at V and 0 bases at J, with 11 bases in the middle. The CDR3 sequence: CASSPVDRSSGNTIYF. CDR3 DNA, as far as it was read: TGTGCCAGCTCACCAGTCGACAGGAGCTCTGGAAACACC.

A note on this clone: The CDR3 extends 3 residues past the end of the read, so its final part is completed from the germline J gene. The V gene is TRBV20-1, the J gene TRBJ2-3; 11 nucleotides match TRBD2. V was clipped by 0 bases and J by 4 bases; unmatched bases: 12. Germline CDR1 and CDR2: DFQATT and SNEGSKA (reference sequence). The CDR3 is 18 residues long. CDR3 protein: CSARDWGSGRAVSDTQYF. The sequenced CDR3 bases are TGCAGTGCTAGAGATTGGGGTAGCGGGAGGGCCGTTTCAGATACG.

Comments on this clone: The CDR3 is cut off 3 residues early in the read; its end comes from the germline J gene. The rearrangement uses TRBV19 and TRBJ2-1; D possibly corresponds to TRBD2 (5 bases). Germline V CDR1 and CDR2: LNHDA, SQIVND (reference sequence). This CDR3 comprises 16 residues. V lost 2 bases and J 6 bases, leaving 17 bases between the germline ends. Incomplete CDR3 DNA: TGTGCCAGTAGTATAAGTCTAGCCTTGAGCTTCAATGAG. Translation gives CASSISLALSFNE. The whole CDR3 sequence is CASSISLALSFNEQFF.

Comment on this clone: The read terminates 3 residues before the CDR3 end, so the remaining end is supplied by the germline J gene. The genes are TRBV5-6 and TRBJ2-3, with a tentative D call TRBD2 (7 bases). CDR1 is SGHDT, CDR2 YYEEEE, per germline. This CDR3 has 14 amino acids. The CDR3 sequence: CASSLWGGLETQYF. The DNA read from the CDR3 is TGTGCCAGCAGCTTGTGGGGGGGCTTGGAGACG.